This T cell receptor (beta chain) derives from a study of OX40 agonist ivuxolimab in advanced cancers. Study-wide context: Partial responses were recorded for three patients, including one with hepatocellular carcinoma and two with cutaneous melanoma. Study-level findings and limits: CD8+ T cells averaged more expanded clones than CD4+.

Notes on this clone: The antigen remains undetermined.

Systemic immunosuppression or autoimmune disease history was grounds to exclude patients. Some clones are missing from TCRdb's copy, which holds only in-frame ones; the method was immunoSEQ multiplex PCR. Of tens of thousands of clones listed, about 88% are singletons. Germline CDR1 is MDHEN and CDR2 is SYDVKM. V shed 5 bases and J shed 2 bases, with 15 bases lying between them. This CDR3 region has 16 residues. This sequence joins TRBV28 and TRBJ1-4, with a possible D match to TRBD1 (6 bases). Sequencing was performed on CD4+ or CD8+ T cells sorted from blood, taken in a trial of the OX40 agonist ivuxolimab. The receptor was derived from an adult with an advanced solid tumor such as melanoma, head and neck, liver or kidney cancer. The CDR3 nucleotides read TGTGCCAGCAGTGCCGGGGGCGGGGAGACTAATGAAAAACTGTTTTTT. Its protein is CASSAGGGETNEKLFF.